A single T cell receptor beta chain is shown here with its context. What it recognizes is unknown. These data are taken from a study of cytomegalovirus exposure and HLA in healthy donors. Measured with immunoSEQ multiplex PCR; TCRdb has only the in-frame clones, and not every one. The sample contains some 130,000 clones, roughly 89% of which appear only once. Whole-study findings and limits: TCR beta chains numbering some 160 were designated cytomegalovirus-associated.

The donors were part of the approximately 120-subject validation cohort, which stood apart from the approximately 670-subject first cohort. This CDR3 has 16 amino acids. Trimming cost V 6 bases and J 0 bases; bases outside gene matches: 8. Germline loops: CDR1 SGHRS, CDR2 YFSETQ. The rearrangement joins TRBV5-1 to TRBJ1-3; 8 nucleotides align to TRBD1. Sequenced input: PBMCs. The sequence came from a woman aged 18 to 35 in good health and CMV-seronegative. The CDR3 sequence is CASNQTGVTSGNTIYF. CDR3 nucleotide sequence: TGCGCCAGCAACCAGACAGGGGTTACCTCTGGAAACACCATATATTTT.